Following are 3 T cell receptor beta chains from one sample sequenced in a study of T cell responses to AZD1222 COVID-19 vaccine. Clones were read by immunoSEQ multiplex PCR, and TCRdb kept only the in-frame ones, dropping some. The table includes around 78,000 clones, about 82% detected once. Sample: peripheral blood, taken on day 0 of AZD1222 vaccination. The receptor source for this set is an adult in good health.

V usage is TRBV6-1 and J usage is TRBJ1-1; D not certain. From germline, CDR1 is MNHNS and CDR2 SASEGT. The CDR3 consists of 14 residues. Trimming shortened V by 1 base and J by 0 bases, and 6 bases separated the two germline ends. In DNA form, the CDR3 reads TGTGCCAGCAGTGAAGTAATATTGAACACTGAAGCTTTCTTT. Translation: CASSEVILNTEAFF.

The chain is built from TRBV14 and TRBJ2-5; TRBD2 is a possible D gene (6 bases). Trimming stripped 0 bases from V and 7 bases from J, with 18 bases between. The length of the CDR3 is 16 residues. Germline-derived CDR1 and CDR2 are SGHDN and FVKESK. Written as DNA, the CDR3 is TGTGCCAGCAGCCAAGAAAGGCTGGTTGGAGCGGGGACCCAGTACTTC. Encoded protein: CASSQERLVGAGTQYF.

The V call is TRBV29-1, the J call TRBJ2-2, with 12 bases that match TRBD2. The trim removed 7 bases at V and 7 bases at J, leaving 4 bases unmatched. Germline values: CDR1 SQVTM, CDR2 ANQGSEA. There are 13 residues in the CDR3. CDR3 sequence: CSAEGLAGGELFF. CDR3 nucleotides: TGCAGCGCTGAGGGACTAGCGGGCGGGGAGCTGTTTTTT.